This TCR beta chain was obtained from a study of cytomegalovirus exposure and HLA in healthy donors. The V end lost 0 bases, the J end lost 0 bases, and 8 bases lay between the germline ends. Per the germline V gene, CDR1 is LGHNA and CDR2 is YNFKEQ. The CDR3 runs 15 residues. With regard to this clone: Its target is unknown. The conserved final phenylalanine or tryptophan is absent from the CDR3, which likely points to a read error.

Both 60 Vbeta primers and 13 Jbeta primers went into the PCR. TCRdb's copy holds only in-frame clones and misses some; the assay was immunoSEQ multiplex PCR. This sample has 300,000 or so clones; just under 85% occur once, and the top ten carry roughly 2%. Study observations and caveats: CMV serostatus was the only immune exposure information that was available. In an earlier analysis, most TCR beta V segments were productive about 87% or about 30% of the time.

The TCR originated in a woman between 40 and 55 years old in good health and CMV-seropositive. The chain is built from TRBV4-2 and TRBJ1-2; no clear D. Sequenced input: PBMCs. CDR3 loop: CASSQELLSNYGYTL. Written as DNA, the CDR3 is TGTGCCAGCAGCCAAGAGCTCCTATCTAACTATGGCTACACCCTC.